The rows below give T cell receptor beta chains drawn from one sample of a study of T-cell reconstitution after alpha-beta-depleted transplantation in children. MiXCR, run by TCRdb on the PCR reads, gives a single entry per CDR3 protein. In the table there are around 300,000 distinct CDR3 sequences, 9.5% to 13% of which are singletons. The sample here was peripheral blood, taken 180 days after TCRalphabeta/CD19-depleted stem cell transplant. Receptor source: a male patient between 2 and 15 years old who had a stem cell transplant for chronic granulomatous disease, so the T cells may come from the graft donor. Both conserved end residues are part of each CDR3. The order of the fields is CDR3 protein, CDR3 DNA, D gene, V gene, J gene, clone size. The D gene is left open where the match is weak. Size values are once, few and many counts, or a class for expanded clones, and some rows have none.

cdr3_aa: CASSHSWNNEKLFF; cdr3_nt: TGCGCCAGCAGCCATAGTTGGAATAATGAAAAACTGTTTTTT; d_call: .; v_call: TRBV4-3; j_call: TRBJ1-4; clone_size: many
cdr3_aa: CASSRIIPGGRVTDTQYF; cdr3_nt: TGTGCCAGCAGCCGCATAATTCCGGGGGGGCGAGTGACAGATACGCAGTATTTT; d_call: TRBD2; v_call: TRBV3-1; j_call: TRBJ2-3; clone_size: few
cdr3_aa: CASSASNTQYF; cdr3_nt: TGTGCCAGCAGCGCTTCGAATACGCAGTATTTT; d_call: .; v_call: TRBV5-5; j_call: TRBJ2-3; clone_size: many
cdr3_aa: CASSLGARAYEQYF; cdr3_nt: TGTGCCAGCAGTTTAGGGGCCAGAGCCTACGAGCAGTACTTC; d_call: .; v_call: TRBV12-3/TRBV12-4; j_call: TRBJ2-7; clone_size: many
cdr3_aa: CASSPHPLAREQFF; cdr3_nt: TGTGCCAGCAGCCCCCACCCCCTAGCGCGGGAGCAGTTCTTC; d_call: .; v_call: TRBV7-2; j_call: TRBJ2-1; clone_size: many
cdr3_aa: CASSLKKGLNTGELFF; cdr3_nt: TGTGCCAGCAGCTTAAAAAAGGGGCTGAACACCGGGGAGCTGTTTTTT; d_call: .; v_call: TRBV7-3; j_call: TRBJ2-2; clone_size: many
cdr3_aa: CASSYSIRQLEQYF; cdr3_nt: TGTGCCAGCAGTTACTCGATTCGTCAACTCGAGCAGTACTTC; d_call: .; v_call: TRBV6-5; j_call: TRBJ2-7; clone_size: many
cdr3_aa: CASSQSPLPNTEAFF; cdr3_nt: TGTGCCAGCAGTCAGAGCCCTTTACCGAACACTGAAGCTTTCTTT; d_call: .; v_call: TRBV6-1; j_call: TRBJ1-1; clone_size: many
cdr3_aa: CASSLRASVAGANVLTF; cdr3_nt: TGTGCCAGCAGCTTACGGGCGTCAGTGGCTGGGGCCAACGTCCTGACTTTC; d_call: .; v_call: TRBV7-2; j_call: TRBJ2-6; clone_size: many
cdr3_aa: CSASRPGTGNTIYF; cdr3_nt: TGCAGTGCTAGCCGTCCGGGGACTGGAAACACCATATATTTT; d_call: .; v_call: TRBV20-1; j_call: TRBJ1-3; clone_size: many
cdr3_aa: CASSLVAGANGGNIQYF; cdr3_nt: TGCGCCAGCAGCTTGGTGGCGGGGGCTAACGGGGGAAACATTCAGTACTTC; d_call: .; v_call: TRBV5-1; j_call: TRBJ2-4; clone_size: many
cdr3_aa: CSDRGDSSYNEQFF; cdr3_nt: TGCAGCGATCGGGGTGACTCGTCCTACAATGAGCAGTTCTTC; d_call: .; v_call: TRBV29-1; j_call: TRBJ2-1; clone_size: .
cdr3_aa: CASTIGVYNEQFF; cdr3_nt: TGTGCCAGCACCATAGGAGTCTACAATGAGCAGTTCTTC; d_call: .; v_call: TRBV12-3/TRBV12-4; j_call: TRBJ2-1; clone_size: many
cdr3_aa: CASSETLHSYGYTF; cdr3_nt: TGTGCCAGCAGTGAGACACTTCACTCCTATGGCTACACCTTC; d_call: .; v_call: TRBV27; j_call: TRBJ1-2; clone_size: many
cdr3_aa: CSAPREVGAQKTQYF; cdr3_nt: TGCAGTGCTCCCCGGGAGGTAGGGGCGCAAAAGACCCAGTACTTC; d_call: TRBD2; v_call: TRBV20-1; j_call: TRBJ2-5; clone_size: many
cdr3_aa: CASSWTIYNEQFF; cdr3_nt: TGTGCCAGCAGTTGGACTATCTACAATGAGCAGTTCTTC; d_call: .; v_call: TRBV6-2/TRBV6-3; j_call: TRBJ2-1; clone_size: many
cdr3_aa: CASSRGEGYYEQYF; cdr3_nt: TGCGCCAGCAGCCGGGGGGAAGGGTACTACGAGCAGTACTTC; d_call: TRBD2; v_call: TRBV5-1; j_call: TRBJ2-7; clone_size: many
cdr3_aa: CASSIHDRYYNEQFF; cdr3_nt: TGTGCCAGTAGTATTCACGACAGGTACTACAATGAGCAGTTCTTC; d_call: .; v_call: TRBV19; j_call: TRBJ2-1; clone_size: few
cdr3_aa: CASSLTGKGREQYF; cdr3_nt: TGTGCCAGCAGTTTAACTGGGAAGGGGCGCGAGCAGTACTTC; d_call: .; v_call: TRBV27; j_call: TRBJ2-7; clone_size: .
cdr3_aa: CAGHSNPRAPSYSNQPQHF; cdr3_nt: TGTGCCGGCCATTCCAACCCCAGGGCACCGTCCTATAGCAATCAGCCCCAGCATTTT; d_call: .; v_call: TRBV28; j_call: TRBJ1-5; clone_size: many
cdr3_aa: CASSLTIGLLNIQYF; cdr3_nt: TGTGCCAGCAGTTTAACCATCGGACTACTAAACATTCAGTACTTC; d_call: .; v_call: TRBV27; j_call: TRBJ2-4; clone_size: few
cdr3_aa: CASSLGISCEQYF; cdr3_nt: TGTGCCAGCAGCCTTGGTATCTCCTGCGAGCAGTACTTC; d_call: .; v_call: TRBV4-2; j_call: TRBJ2-7; clone_size: .
cdr3_aa: CASSEGQGRSGELFF; cdr3_nt: TGCGCCAGCAGTGAGGGGCAGGGGAGGTCCGGGGAGCTGTTTTTT; d_call: .; v_call: TRBV10-1; j_call: TRBJ2-2; clone_size: many
cdr3_aa: CSAPRGEGYGYTF; cdr3_nt: TGCAGTGCCCCTAGAGGAGAGGGTTATGGCTACACCTTC; d_call: .; v_call: TRBV20-1; j_call: TRBJ1-2; clone_size: many
cdr3_aa: CASSTDQETQYF; cdr3_nt: TGTGCCAGCAGCACCGACCAAGAGACCCAGTACTTC; d_call: .; v_call: TRBV5-4; j_call: TRBJ2-5; clone_size: many
cdr3_aa: CSAPGQGVETQYF; cdr3_nt: TGCAGTGCCCCGGGACAGGGTGTAGAGACCCAGTACTTC; d_call: TRBD1; v_call: TRBV20-1; j_call: TRBJ2-5; clone_size: many
cdr3_aa: CASSPLMARNEQFF; cdr3_nt: TGTGCCAGCAGCCCCCTTATGGCGAGGAATGAGCAGTTCTTC; d_call: .; v_call: TRBV7-8; j_call: TRBJ2-1; clone_size: many
cdr3_aa: CSAGGGTNTGELFF; cdr3_nt: TGCAGCGCCGGAGGTGGTACGAACACCGGGGAGCTGTTTTTT; d_call: .; v_call: TRBV29-1; j_call: TRBJ2-2; clone_size: many
cdr3_aa: CASSDRGGLKETQYF; cdr3_nt: TGTGCCAGCAGTGATCGGGGAGGGCTAAAAGAGACCCAGTACTTC; d_call: TRBD2; v_call: TRBV6-4; j_call: TRBJ2-5; clone_size: many
cdr3_aa: CSAYLGATGRQYEQYF; cdr3_nt: TGCAGTGCTTACTTAGGGGCTACAGGTCGTCAATACGAGCAGTACTTC; d_call: .; v_call: TRBV20-1; j_call: TRBJ2-7; clone_size: many
cdr3_aa: CASSFRQGRQPQHF; cdr3_nt: TGTGCCAGCAGTTTTCGGCAGGGAAGGCAGCCCCAGCATTTT; d_call: .; v_call: TRBV12-3/TRBV12-4; j_call: TRBJ1-5; clone_size: many
cdr3_aa: CASSLAVLAGGLGETQYF; cdr3_nt: TGTGCCAGCAGCTTAGCGGTTCTAGCGGGGGGGCTCGGAGAGACCCAGTACTTC; d_call: TRBD2; v_call: TRBV7-2; j_call: TRBJ2-5; clone_size: many
cdr3_aa: CSAGPRLQETQYF; cdr3_nt: TGCAGCGCGGGACCGCGATTACAAGAGACCCAGTACTTC; d_call: .; v_call: TRBV29-1; j_call: TRBJ2-5; clone_size: many